This entry is about one TCR beta chain. The data originate from a study of cytomegalovirus exposure and HLA in healthy donors. The primer mix had 60 Vbeta and 13 Jbeta primers. This table comes from immunoSEQ multiplex PCR, and its TCRdb copy is limited to in-frame clones, with some not included. The table includes roughly 170,000 clones, almost 80% detected once. Trimming cost V 7 bases and J 7 bases, with 20 bases left between them. The CDR3 is made up of 15 amino acids. CDR1 and CDR2 (germline): MNHEY, SVGAGI. The receptor's source is a man aged 30-40 years in good health and CMV-seronegative. The gene calls are TRBV6-5 and TRBJ1-5; D may be TRBD1 (5 bases). The specimen was PBMCs. The CDR3 region has the DNA TGTGCCAGCACCCGAGACAGTACGTTCACCCAGCCCCAGCATTTT. It yields the protein CASTRDSTFTQPQHF.